A single sample gave rise to the 5 T cell receptor beta chains below, sequenced in a study of T cell responses to AZD1222 COVID-19 vaccine. The table came from immunoSEQ multiplex PCR; TCRdb's copy has only in-frame clones and leaves some out. The sample consists of around 100,000 clones, around 87% of them appearing once. Sample: peripheral blood, taken on day 0 of AZD1222 vaccination. Receptor source: an adult in good health.

The chain has TRBV7-9 and TRBJ1-2, with D tentatively TRBD1 (5 bases). Germline CDR1 SEHNR, CDR2 FQNEAQ (reference sequence). This CDR3 is 14 amino acids long. Deletions cut 1 base from V and 4 bases from J, with 10 bases between. The CDR3 coding sequence is TGTGCCAGCAGCTTAGAAGCCAGGGTCTATGGCTACACCTTC. Translation gives CASSLEARVYGYTF.

This rearrangement joins TRBV4-2 to TRBJ2-3, with TRBD2 matching 13 bases. The ends lost 3 bases at V and 3 bases at J; junction bases unmatched: 3. Per the germline V gene, CDR1 is LGHNA and CDR2 is YNFKEQ. CDR3 length: 16 amino acids. CDR3 nucleotide sequence: TGTGCCAGCAGCCAGACTAGCGGGGGGCCGACAGATACGCAGTATTTT. As protein: CASSQTSGGPTDTQYF.

This clone appeared once. The chain recombines TRBV29-1 with TRBJ2-7, with unresolved D. CDR1 is SQVTM and CDR2 is ANQGSEA in the germline V gene. V was shortened by 0 bases and J by 0 bases, with 9 bases between the two germline ends. The length of the CDR3 is 14 residues. CDR3 residues: CSVEDTRSSYEQYF. The CDR3 coding sequence is TGCAGCGTTGAAGACACCAGAAGCTCCTACGAGCAGTACTTC.

The genes are TRBV7-3 and TRBJ1-5; 8 nucleotides align to TRBD1. The CDR3 consists of 13 residues. Germline CDR1 is SGHTA and CDR2 is FQGTGA. The V segment lost 5 bases and the J segment 7 bases; nucleotides outside the gene matches: 4. CDR3 bases: TGTGCCAGCAGCGCAGGGGGCGGCCAGCCCCAGCATTTT. It specifies CASSAGGGQPQHF.

V and J are TRBV28 and TRBJ1-5; possibly TRBD1 for D (5 bases). CDR1 and CDR2 from the germline V gene are MDHEN and SYDVKM. The CDR3 runs 15 residues. Trimming left V 3 bases short and J 2 bases short, with 11 bases between. The CDR3 nucleotides read TGTGCCAGCAGTTTCAGGGCTAAGGGCAATCAGCCCCAGCATTTT. Amino acid sequence: CASSFRAKGNQPQHF. Using reference TRBV28 and TRBJ1-5 for the parts outside the CDR3, the full variable domain is DVKVTQSSRYLVKRTGEKVFLECVQDMDHENMFWYRQDPGLGLRLIYFSYDVKMKEKGDIPEGYSVSREKKERFSLILESASTNQTSMYLCASSFRAKGNQPQHFGDGTRLSIL.